This T cell receptor beta chain was observed in a study of blood T cell repertoires in COVID-19. This clone was seen a few times. The CDR3 runs to 14 residues. Germline V gene sequence: CDR1 LNHDA, CDR2 SQIVND (reference sequence). Germline trimming cut 6 bases from V and 4 bases from J; bases unmatched to any gene: 6. The repertoire was sequenced with immunoSEQ multiplex PCR; TCRdb's copy has only in-frame clones and lacks some. The sample yields approximately 150,000 clones, roughly 80% seen once. The chain has TRBV19 and TRBJ2-1; 7 positions agree with TRBD1. Sequenced input: peripheral blood. The clonotype was recovered from a man aged 50 to 60 with active or convalescent COVID-19. CDR3 sequence (DNA): TGTGCCAGTAGACCCTTGACAGGGTACAATGAGCAGTTCTTC. Protein product: CASRPLTGYNEQFF.